This record looks at one TCR beta chain sequence and its context. The antigen is not known. This entry belongs to a study of shared clonotypes between healthy human individuals. Study conclusions and caveats: The authors expected sequencing depth to affect clonotype sharing among donors.

Naive CD8 isolation took CD45RO-negative cells positively selected for CCR7 and excluded terminally differentiated effector memory CD45RA+ cells. Every subset had its genomic DNA shared out evenly among several immunoSEQ plates. Assay used: immunoSEQ multiplex PCR; TCRdb lists only in-frame clones, some missing. The table records just over 2,000,000 clones, roughly 94% of them present only once. Material: naive CD8+ T cells sorted from blood. This clonotype was obtained from a man aged 18 to 30 in good health.

The CDR3 coding sequence is TGCAGCGCTGCCGGGACTGGTAGCTCCTACGAGCAGTACTTC. As protein: CSAAGTGSSYEQYF. The V and J genes are TRBV29-1 and TRBJ2-7; D might be TRBD2 (6 bases). V was pared by 7 bases and J by 0 bases, with 16 bases between. This CDR3 is built from 14 residues. Germline assignment: CDR1 SQVTM and CDR2 ANQGSEA.